This record covers a single T cell receptor (beta chain). The assay was immunoSEQ multiplex PCR, and TCRdb's table has in-frame clones only and misses some. The sample has 80,000 to 100,000 clones; about 80% are singletons. Germline CDR1 LNHDA, CDR2 SQIVND (reference sequence). The CDR3 runs 14 residues. V lost 4 bases, J lost 6 bases, and 8 bases stayed unmatched. These data originate in a study of blood T cell repertoires in COVID-19. The sample consisted of peripheral blood. V and J are TRBV19 and TRBJ2-7, with 8 bases aligning to TRBD1. The sequence derives from a human donor in a cohort sampled during active COVID-19. This CDR3 is CASSTGGALREQYF. DNA of the CDR3: TGTGCCAGTAGTACAGGGGGCGCGCTCCGCGAGCAGTACTTC.